The rows below give T cell receptor beta chains drawn from one sample of a study of early T cells in non-severe SARS-CoV-2 infection. TCRdb re-called the 5' RACE reads with MiXCR, one entry per CDR3 protein. The sample has roughly 35,000 distinct CDR3 sequences; over 6.5% are singletons. The sequencing sample was made of whole blood. The receptors here all came from an adult who was a healthcare worker with PCR-confirmed SARS-CoV-2 infection or an uninfected control (not recorded which). Both conserved end residues are part of each CDR3. The D gene is left open where the match is weak. Only part of the rows carry a size: once, few, many, or a class if the clone is expanded.

clone_size,v_call,j_call,d_call,cdr3_nt,cdr3_aa
many,TRBV5-5,TRBJ1-6,TRBD1,TGTGCCAGCAGCTTGGAAGTACAGGGGAGATCACCCCTCCACTTT,CASSLEVQGRSPLHF
many,TRBV29-1,TRBJ2-1,-,TGCAGCGTTGAATATAGGGGACTTCCGCGGGTACCCCCGGGTGAGCAGTTCTTC,CSVEYRGLPRVPPGEQFF
many,TRBV7-8,TRBJ2-1,TRBD2,TGTGCCAGCAGCTCAAGCGGGAGGTCCTACAATGAGCAGTTCTTC,CASSSSGRSYNEQFF
few,TRBV12-3/TRBV12-4,TRBJ2-7,-,TGTGCCAGCAGCTTAGGGACGGCTTCCTACGAGCAGTACTTC,CASSLGTASYEQYF
-,TRBV5-1,TRBJ2-1,TRBD2,TGCGCCAGCAGCTGGGGACTAGCGGGTGAGCAGTTCTTC,CASSWGLAGEQFF
many,TRBV24-1,TRBJ2-3,-,TGTGCCACCAGCGACGATAACAGACAAGCAGATACGCAGTATTTT,CATSDDNRQADTQYF
few,TRBV18,TRBJ1-5,-,TGTGCCAGCTCACCAGTACACATCAATCAGCCCCAGCATTTT,CASSPVHINQPQHF
-,TRBV28,TRBJ2-1,TRBD1,TGTGCCAGCAGTTCCCTTGTAGGGGGCGTTTTCTATGAGCAGTTCTTC,CASSSLVGGVFYEQFF
many,TRBV5-4,TRBJ2-1,TRBD1,TGTGCCAGCAGCTCGGGGGGAGGGACAGGGGACGACAATGAGCAGTTCTTC,CASSSGGGTGDDNEQFF
few,TRBV6-5,TRBJ2-4,-,TGTGCCAGCAGTTACGGAATCCCCGGGGCCAAAAACATTCAGTACTTC,CASSYGIPGAKNIQYF